Listed here are 23 T cell receptor beta chains from one sample, sequenced in a study of blood T cell repertoires in COVID-19. TCRdb's copy holds only in-frame clones and misses some; the assay was immunoSEQ multiplex PCR. The table shows around 97,000 clones, with around 80% occurring only once. Sequenced: peripheral blood. The origin of the receptors is a man aged 65 to 85 with acute or convalescent COVID-19.

Only a few counts were recorded for this clone. The chain combines TRBV7-9 with TRBJ2-1, with D possibly being TRBD2 (6 bases). The CDR3 totals 17 residues. The germline V gene has CDR1 SEHNR and CDR2 FQNEAQ (reference sequence). V lost 5 bases to trimming and J lost 4 bases, with 21 bases between them. The CDR3 nucleotides read TGTGCCAGCAGCCCGAGCCACGGGAGTCTATTATACAATGAGCAGTTCTTC. Its translation: CASSPSHGSLLYNEQFF.

The chain combines TRBV6-5 with TRBJ1-4; TRBD1 agrees at 10 bases. Germline lookup yields CDR1 MNHEY and CDR2 SVGAGI. The trim removed 6 bases at V and 17 bases at J, leaving 12 bases unmatched. The CDR3 consists of 13 residues. Written as DNA, the CDR3 is TGTGCCAGCAGATCCGGTGGGACAGGGGAACCCTTTTTT. Translation gives CASRSGGTGEPFF.

This clone was counted a single time. The rearrangement uses TRBV24-1 and TRBJ1-5; TRBD1 agrees at 10 bases. CDR1 and CDR2 (germline): KGHDR, SFDVKD. CDR3 length: 15 residues. The V and J ends lost 5 bases and 5 bases, in that order; junction bases with no gene match: 5. CDR3 sequence reads: CATSGQGAPDQPQHF. DNA for the CDR3: TGTGCCACCAGTGGACAGGGGGCGCCGGATCAGCCCCAGCATTTT.

The rearrangement uses TRBV18 and TRBJ2-1, with TRBD2 as a possible D gene (5 bases). CDR3 length: 17 residues. Germline CDR1 KGHSH, CDR2 LQKENI. The ends were cut back, 3 bases at V and 0 bases at J, with 15 bases in the middle. The DNA of the CDR3 is TGTGCCAGCTCACCCACCGTCGGGGTGAGCTCCTACAATGAGCAGTTCTTC. It translates to CASSPTVGVSSYNEQFF. Using reference TRBV18 and TRBJ2-1 for the parts outside the CDR3, the full variable domain is NAGVMQNPRHLVRRRGQEARLRCSPMKGHSHVYWYRQLPEEGLKFMVYLQKENIIDESGMPKERFSAEFPKEGPSILRIQQVVRGDSAAYFCASSPTVGVSSYNEQFFGPGTRLTVL.

This clone has at least ten counts. V is TRBV12-3 or TRBV12-4 and J is TRBJ1-4; D gene ambiguous. V dropped 2 bases and J dropped 8 bases, with 9 bases sitting between them. The CDR3 consists of 13 residues. In DNA form, the CDR3 reads TGTGCCAGCAGTTTACGGGAGTGGGAAAAACTGTTTTTT. It translates to CASSLREWEKLFF.

The genes are TRBV2 and TRBJ1-5; D is undetermined. Germline V gene sequence: CDR1 SNHLY, CDR2 FYNNEI. CDR3 length: 14 amino acids. V was shortened by 3 bases and J by 0 bases, with 6 bases between the two germline ends. CDR3 DNA sequence: TGTGCCAGCAGTGATAATTATAGCAATCAGCCCCAGCATTTT. This codes for CASSDNYSNQPQHF.

V usage is TRBV27 and J usage is TRBJ2-2; D might be TRBD1 (5 bases). V lost 2 bases to trimming and J lost 2 bases, with 9 bases between them. The CDR3 is made up of 15 amino acids. Germline V CDR1 and CDR2: MNHEY, SMNVEV (reference sequence). The chain's CDR3 is CASSLGQGNTGELFF. As DNA, the CDR3 is TGTGCCAGCAGTTTAGGTCAGGGAAACACCGGGGAGCTGTTTTTT.

The genes are TRBV7-9 and TRBJ2-2, with TRBD1 matching 7 bases. The CDR3 is 14 residues long. CDR1 SEHNR and CDR2 FQNEAQ come from the germline V gene (reference sequence). With V trimmed by 4 bases and J by 6 bases, 5 bases remained unmatched. This CDR3 is CASSSYRGPGELFF. The CDR3 coding sequence is TGTGCCAGCAGCTCCTACAGGGGTCCCGGGGAGCTGTTTTTT.

The chain carries TRBV6-1 and TRBJ1-1; a possible D gene is TRBD1 (5 bases). The V gene's germline CDR1 is MNHNS and CDR2 SASEGT. Trimming left V 0 bases short and J 6 bases short, with 17 bases between. The CDR3 loop spans 16 amino acids. The CDR3 nucleotides are TGTGCCAGCAGTGAAGCGGCGGGGCGCATTCGGGCTGAAGCTTTCTTT. Translating gives CASSEAAGRIRAEAFF.

Details on this clone: Other DNA variants within this sample encode the same CDR3. The chain has TRBV28 and TRBJ1-5; possibly TRBD1 for D (5 bases). Looked up from germline, CDR1 is MDHEN and CDR2 is SYDVKM. Trimming took 6 bases from V and 0 from J, leaving 12 bases between them. The CDR3 contains 15 residues. CDR3 region: CASSSDSYSNQPQHF. In DNA, the CDR3 is TGTGCCAGCAGCTCTGACAGTTATAGCAATCAGCCCCAGCATTTT.

J is TRBJ2-1 and V is TRBV7-9; TRBD2 aligns across 7 bases. Unmatched junction bases numbered 7, after V lost 3 bases and J lost 8 bases. CDR1 and CDR2 (germline): SEHNR, FQNEAQ (reference sequence). The CDR3 extends over 14 amino acids. The CDR3 coding sequence is TGTGCCAGCAGCTTGTCGGGAGGAAAGTATGAGCAGTTCTTC. As protein: CASSLSGGKYEQFF.

J is TRBJ1-1 and V is TRBV21-1; the table calls TRBD1, which could not be checked here. TRBV21-1 is a pseudogene locus. This CDR3 contains 17 residues. The CDR3 DNA sequence: TGTGCCACAGCAGCTCCAGGAAGGGGAACTGGTAACACTGAAGCTTTCTTT. It is translated as CATAAPGRGTGNTEAFF.

This chain uses TRBV29-1 with TRBJ1-1, with D maybe TRBD1 (5 bases). This CDR3 is built from 13 residues. V was cut by 2 bases and J by 7 bases, with 14 bases left in between. Germline CDR1 and CDR2: SQVTM and ANQGSEA. Here the CDR3 DNA reads TGCAGCGTTGAATCGGACGGGGGGGTTGAAGCTTTCTTT. Translating gives CSVESDGGVEAFF.

The chain employs TRBV6-5 and TRBJ2-1, with a weak D call TRBD2 (6 bases). This CDR3 has 15 residues. In germline, CDR1 is MNHEY, CDR2 SVGAGI. V lost 8 bases, J lost 4 bases, and 18 bases lay in between. The CDR3 protein is CASPEGRRDYNEQFF. In DNA, the CDR3 is TGTGCCAGCCCCGAAGGCAGGCGGGATTACAATGAGCAGTTCTTC.

The table lists this clone with a count of one. The CDR3 sequence is CATLSGRSPLHF. CDR3 DNA sequence: TGTGCCACCCTCTCTGGTCGGTCACCCCTCCACTTT. The chain employs TRBV28 and TRBJ1-6; D gene unclear. Trimming took off 10 bases at V and 10 bases at J, with 14 bases between the two ends. The CDR3 length is 12 residues. CDR1 and CDR2 from the germline V gene are MDHEN and SYDVKM.

V usage is TRBV7-8 and J usage is TRBJ1-6; no reliable D call. The V gene lost 5 bases and the J gene lost 5 bases, with 10 bases spanning the gap. The CDR3 covers 14 residues. Germline V gene data show CDR1 as SGHVS and CDR2 as FQNEAQ. CDR3 sequence reads: CASSPTPNNSPLHF. Written as DNA, the CDR3 is TGTGCCAGCAGCCCTACTCCGAATAATTCACCCCTCCACTTT. The variable domain in full, completed from reference TRBV7-8 and TRBJ1-6, reads GAGVSQSPRYKVAKRGQDVALRCDPISGHVSLFWYQQALGQGPEFLTYFQNEAQLDKSGLPSDRFFAERPEGSVSTLKIQRTQQEDSAVYLCASSPTPNNSPLHFGNGTRLTVT.

The chain is built from TRBV19 and TRBJ1-2; 12 bases align to TRBD1. Germline CDR1 reads LNHDA; CDR2 reads SQIVND (reference sequence). This CDR3 is 16 amino acids long. The V gene end was trimmed by 5 bases and the J gene end by 5 bases; junction bases not matched to a gene: 9. Here the CDR3 reads CASSPTGTGGRYGYTF. CDR3 nucleotide sequence: TGTGCCAGTAGTCCCACCGGGACAGGGGGCAGGTATGGCTACACCTTC.

The chain has TRBV3-1 (or the pseudogene TRBV3-2) and TRBJ1-3; D is undetermined. CDR3 length: 16 amino acids. V lost 2 bases to trimming and J lost 0 bases, with 11 bases between them. CDR1 is LGHDT, CDR2 YNNKEL, per germline (reference sequence). CDR3 nucleotide sequence: TGTGCCAGCAGCCAATTGCAGGTCAGCTCTGGAAACACCATATATTTT. Amino acid sequence: CASSQLQVSSGNTIYF.

The rearrangement links TRBV6-5 to TRBJ1-1; D unclear. Germline V gene sequence: CDR1 MNHEY, CDR2 SVGAGI. This CDR3 comprises 16 residues. Trimming took off 0 bases at V and 0 bases at J, with 11 bases between the two ends. DNA for the CDR3: TGTGCCAGCAGTTACTCGTCGAGGTTGGTGAACACTGAAGCTTTCTTT. It encodes CASSYSSRLVNTEAFF.

The chain links TRBV15 to TRBJ1-3, with a possible D match to TRBD1 (5 bases). Trimming removed 3 bases from V and 2 bases from J, with 11 bases in between. CDR3 length equals 15 residues. The germline CDR1 and CDR2 sequences are LNHNV and YYDKDF (reference sequence). CDR3 sequence: CATSRDTQPGNTIYF. For the CDR3, the DNA is TGTGCCACCAGCAGGGACACTCAGCCTGGAAACACCATATATTTT.

The CDR3 sequence is CASSSRGTGELFF. The CDR3 nucleotides read TGTGCCAGCAGTTCAAGGGGGACCGGGGAGCTGTTTTTT. The gene calls are TRBV5-5 and TRBJ2-2, with a tentative D call TRBD1 (6 bases). Germline V gives CDR1 SGHKS, CDR2 YYEKEE (reference sequence). The CDR3 is 13 residues long. V was shortened by 5 bases and J by 5 bases, with 10 bases between the two germline ends.

The chain links TRBV6-5 to TRBJ1-1; 9 positions agree with TRBD1. V trimming: 4 bases; J trimming: 7 bases; junction bases outside the gene matches: 4. The CDR3 contains 13 residues. Germline values: CDR1 MNHEY, CDR2 SVGAGI. The CDR3 nucleotides are TGTGCCAGCAGTTCCGGGACAGGGCTTGAAGCTTTCTTT. Encoded protein: CASSSGTGLEAFF.

This chain uses TRBV7-9 with TRBJ1-5; TRBD1 matches at 8 bases. The CDR3 totals 16 residues. Germline CDR1 is SEHNR and CDR2 is FQNEAQ (reference sequence). The V and J ends lost 1 base and 6 bases, in that order; junction bases with no gene match: 8. The chain's CDR3 is CASSLGGTGSGQPQHF. The CDR3 DNA sequence: TGTGCCAGCAGCTTAGGAGGGACAGGCTCGGGTCAGCCCCAGCATTTT.